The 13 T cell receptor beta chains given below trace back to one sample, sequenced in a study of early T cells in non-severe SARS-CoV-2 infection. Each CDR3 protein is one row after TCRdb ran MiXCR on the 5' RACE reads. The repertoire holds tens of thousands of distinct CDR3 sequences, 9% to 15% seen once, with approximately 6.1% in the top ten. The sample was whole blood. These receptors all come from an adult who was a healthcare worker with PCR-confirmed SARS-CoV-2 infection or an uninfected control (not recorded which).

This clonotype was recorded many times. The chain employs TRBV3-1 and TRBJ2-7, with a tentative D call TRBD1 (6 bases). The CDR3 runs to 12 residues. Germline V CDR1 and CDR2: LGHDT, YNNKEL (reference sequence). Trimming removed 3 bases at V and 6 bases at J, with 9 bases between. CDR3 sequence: CASSQAGAEQYF. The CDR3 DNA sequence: TGTGCCAGCAGCCAGGCAGGGGCCGAGCAGTACTTC.

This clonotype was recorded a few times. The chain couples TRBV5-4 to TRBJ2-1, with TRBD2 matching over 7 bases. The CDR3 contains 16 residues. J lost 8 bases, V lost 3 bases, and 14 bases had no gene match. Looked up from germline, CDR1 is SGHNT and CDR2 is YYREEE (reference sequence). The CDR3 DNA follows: TGTGCCAGCAGCTCCCTCCGGGGAGGGGACCGCGATGAGCAGTTCTTC. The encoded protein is CASSSLRGGDRDEQFF.

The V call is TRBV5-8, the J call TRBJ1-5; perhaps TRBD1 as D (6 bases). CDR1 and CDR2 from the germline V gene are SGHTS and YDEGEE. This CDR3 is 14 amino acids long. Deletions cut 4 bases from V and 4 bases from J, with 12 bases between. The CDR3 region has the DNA TGTGCCAGCAGCCAGGGGATAGGAAATCAGCCCCAGCATTTT. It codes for CASSQGIGNQPQHF. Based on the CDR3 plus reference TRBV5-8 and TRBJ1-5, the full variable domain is EAGVTQSPTHLIKTRGQQATLRCSPISGHTSVYWYQQALGLGLQFLLWYDEGEERNRGNFPPRFSGRQFPNYSSELNVNALELEDSALYLCASSQGIGNQPQHFGDGTRLSIL.

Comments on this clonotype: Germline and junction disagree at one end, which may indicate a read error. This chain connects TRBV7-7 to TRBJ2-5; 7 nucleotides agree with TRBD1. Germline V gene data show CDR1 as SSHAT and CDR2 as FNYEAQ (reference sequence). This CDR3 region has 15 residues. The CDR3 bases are TGTGCTAGCACTCCGACAGGGAACACCCAAGAGACCCAGTACTTC. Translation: CASTPTGNTQETQYF.

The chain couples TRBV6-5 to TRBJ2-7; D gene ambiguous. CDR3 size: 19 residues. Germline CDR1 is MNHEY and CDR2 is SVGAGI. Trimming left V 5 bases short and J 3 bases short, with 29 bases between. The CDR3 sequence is CASSQVAHRVNSRSYEQYF. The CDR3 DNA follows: TGTGCCAGCAGTCAAGTGGCCCATAGAGTGAACAGTCGGAGCTACGAGCAGTACTTC.

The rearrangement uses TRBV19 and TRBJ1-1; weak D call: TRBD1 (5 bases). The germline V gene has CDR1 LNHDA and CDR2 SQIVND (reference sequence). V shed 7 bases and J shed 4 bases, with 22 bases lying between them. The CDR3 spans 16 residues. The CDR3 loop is CASTSGRPYEGTEAFF. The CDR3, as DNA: TGTGCCAGTACCTCAGGGCGACCTTATGAGGGCACTGAAGCTTTCTTT.

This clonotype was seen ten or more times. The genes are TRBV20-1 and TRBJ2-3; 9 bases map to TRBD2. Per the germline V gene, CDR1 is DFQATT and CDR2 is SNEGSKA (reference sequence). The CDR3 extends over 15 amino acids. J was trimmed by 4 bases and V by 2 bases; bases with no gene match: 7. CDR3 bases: TGCAGTGCTAGATCCGCGGGAGGGCCTGCAGATACGCAGTATTTT. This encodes CSARSAGGPADTQYF.

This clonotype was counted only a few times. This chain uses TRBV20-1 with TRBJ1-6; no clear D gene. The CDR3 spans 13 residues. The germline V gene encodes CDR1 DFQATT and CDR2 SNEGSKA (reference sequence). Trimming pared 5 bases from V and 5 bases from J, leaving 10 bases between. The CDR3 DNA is TGCAGTGCTGGACGTGGGCATAATTCACCCCTCCACTTT. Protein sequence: CSAGRGHNSPLHF.

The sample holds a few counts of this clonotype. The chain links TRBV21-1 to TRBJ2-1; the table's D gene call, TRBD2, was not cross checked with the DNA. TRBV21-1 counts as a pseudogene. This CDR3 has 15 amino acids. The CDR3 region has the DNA TGTGCCAGCAGCAAAGGGAAGGAACCGAGGGATGAGCAGTTCTTC. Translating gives CASSKGKEPRDEQFF.

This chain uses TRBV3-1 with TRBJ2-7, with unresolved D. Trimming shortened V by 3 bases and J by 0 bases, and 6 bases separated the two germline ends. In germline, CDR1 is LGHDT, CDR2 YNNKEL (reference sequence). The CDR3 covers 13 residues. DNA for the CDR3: TGTGCCAGCAGCCAGACTCCCTCCTACGAGCAGTACTTC. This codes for CASSQTPSYEQYF.

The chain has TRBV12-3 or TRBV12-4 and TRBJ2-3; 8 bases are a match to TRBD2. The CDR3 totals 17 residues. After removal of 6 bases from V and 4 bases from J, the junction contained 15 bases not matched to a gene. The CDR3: CASSPLIGGAPSDTQYF. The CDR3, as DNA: TGTGCCAGCAGCCCCCTAATCGGGGGGGCCCCCTCAGATACGCAGTATTTT.

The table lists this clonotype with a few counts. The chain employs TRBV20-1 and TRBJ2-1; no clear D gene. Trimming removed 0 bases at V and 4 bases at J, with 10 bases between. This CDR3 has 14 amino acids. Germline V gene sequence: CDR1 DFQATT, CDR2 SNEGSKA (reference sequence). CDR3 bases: TGCAGTGCTAGAGATTTACGTCGATACAATGAGCAGTTCTTC. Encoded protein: CSARDLRRYNEQFF.

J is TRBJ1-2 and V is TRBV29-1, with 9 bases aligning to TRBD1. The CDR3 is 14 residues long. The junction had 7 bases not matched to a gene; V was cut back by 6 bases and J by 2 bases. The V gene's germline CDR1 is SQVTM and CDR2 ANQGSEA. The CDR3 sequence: CSVAQGATNYGYTF. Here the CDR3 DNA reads TGCAGCGTGGCACAGGGGGCGACGAACTATGGCTACACCTTC.